The entry that follows covers one T cell receptor beta chain sequence. Those enrolled in Seattle joined during active infection and were followed longitudinally afterward. This sample was taken from a study of blood T cell repertoires in COVID-19. Across the study: PBMCs, B-cell-depleted T cells, or T cells were the source of the cDNA or gDNA that made up the material.

CDR1 SGHRS and CDR2 YFSETQ come from the germline V gene. V lost 6 bases to trimming and J lost 0 bases, with 14 bases between them. This CDR3 contains 15 residues. In the source study's methods: Estimation of nucleated cell counts relied on the amplification of reference gene primers. Profiled with immunoSEQ multiplex PCR; TCRdb holds only in-frame clones, not every one. For V, J and clone size, that table is used; D and trimming come from the DNA. This table has 150,000 or so clones, over 75% appearing once. The TCR originated in a man aged 60 to 75 with COVID-19, enrolled during active disease. The V gene is TRBV5-1, the J gene TRBJ2-3, with TRBD1 as a possible D gene (5 bases). Sample: peripheral blood. This chain's CDR3 is CASTRTHPSTDTQYF. The CDR3 bases are TGCGCCAGCACCAGGACACATCCTAGCACAGATACGCAGTATTTT.